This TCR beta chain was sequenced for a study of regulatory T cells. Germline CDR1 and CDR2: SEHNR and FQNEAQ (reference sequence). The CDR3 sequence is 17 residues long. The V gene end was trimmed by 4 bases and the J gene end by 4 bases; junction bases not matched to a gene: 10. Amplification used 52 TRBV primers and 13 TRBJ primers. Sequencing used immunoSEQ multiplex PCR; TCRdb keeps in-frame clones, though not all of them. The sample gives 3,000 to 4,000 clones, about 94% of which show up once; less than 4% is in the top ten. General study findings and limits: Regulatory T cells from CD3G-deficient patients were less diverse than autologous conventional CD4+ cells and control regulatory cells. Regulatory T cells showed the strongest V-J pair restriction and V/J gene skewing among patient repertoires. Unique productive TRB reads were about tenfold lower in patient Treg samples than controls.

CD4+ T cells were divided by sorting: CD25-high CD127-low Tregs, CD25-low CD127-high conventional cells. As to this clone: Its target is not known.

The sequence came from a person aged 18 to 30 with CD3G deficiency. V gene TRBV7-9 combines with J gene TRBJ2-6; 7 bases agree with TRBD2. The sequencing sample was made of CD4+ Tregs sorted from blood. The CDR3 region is CASSWAGAPRGANVLTF. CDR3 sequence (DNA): TGTGCCAGCAGCTGGGCGGGAGCCCCGCGAGGGGCCAACGTCCTGACTTTC. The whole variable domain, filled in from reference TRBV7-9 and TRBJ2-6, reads DTGVSQNPRHKITKRGQNVTFRCDPISEHNRLYWYRQTLGQGPEFLTYFQNEAQLEKSRLLSDRFSAERPKGSFSTLEIQRTEQGDSAMYLCASSWAGAPRGANVLTFGAGSRLTVL.